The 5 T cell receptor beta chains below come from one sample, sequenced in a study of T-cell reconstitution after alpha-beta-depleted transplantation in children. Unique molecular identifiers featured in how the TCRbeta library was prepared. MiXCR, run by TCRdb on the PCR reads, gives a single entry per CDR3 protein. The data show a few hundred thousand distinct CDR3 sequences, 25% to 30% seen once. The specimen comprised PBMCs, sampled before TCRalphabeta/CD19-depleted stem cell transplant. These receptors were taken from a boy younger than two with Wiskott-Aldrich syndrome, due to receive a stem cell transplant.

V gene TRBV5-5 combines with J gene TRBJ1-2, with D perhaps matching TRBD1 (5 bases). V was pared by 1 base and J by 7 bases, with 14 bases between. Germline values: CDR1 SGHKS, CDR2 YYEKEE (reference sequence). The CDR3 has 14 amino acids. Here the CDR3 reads CASSLSSGRVGYTF. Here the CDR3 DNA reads TGTGCCAGCAGCTTGTCATCAGGGCGAGTTGGCTACACCTTC. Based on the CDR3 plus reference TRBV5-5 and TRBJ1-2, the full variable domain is DAGVTQSPTHLIKTRGQQVTLRCSPISGHKSVSWYQQVLGQGPQFIFQYYEKEERGRGNFPDRFSARQFPNYSSELNVNALLLGDSALYLCASSLSSGRVGYTFGSGTRLTVV.

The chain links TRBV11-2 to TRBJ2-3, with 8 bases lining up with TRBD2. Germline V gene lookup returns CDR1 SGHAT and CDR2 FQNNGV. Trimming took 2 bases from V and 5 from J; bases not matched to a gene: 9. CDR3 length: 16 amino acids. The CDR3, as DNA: TGTGCCAGCAGCTTACGGCGCGGGGGGATTGGAGATACGCAGTATTTT. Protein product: CASSLRRGGIGDTQYF.

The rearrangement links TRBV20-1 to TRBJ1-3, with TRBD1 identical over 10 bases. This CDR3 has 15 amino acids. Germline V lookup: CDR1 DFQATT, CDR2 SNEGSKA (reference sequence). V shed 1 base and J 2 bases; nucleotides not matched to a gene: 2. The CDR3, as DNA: TGCAGTGCTAGAGGGACAGGGGGACCTGGAAACACCATATATTTT. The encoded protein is CSARGTGGPGNTIYF.

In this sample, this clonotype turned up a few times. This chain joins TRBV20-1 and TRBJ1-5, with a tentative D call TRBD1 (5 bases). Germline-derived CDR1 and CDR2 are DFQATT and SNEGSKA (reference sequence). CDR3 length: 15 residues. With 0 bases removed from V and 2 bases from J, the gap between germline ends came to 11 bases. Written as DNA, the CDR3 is TGCAGTGCTAGAGAAACCGGGGGGGGCAATCAGCCCCAGCATTTT. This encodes CSARETGGGNQPQHF.

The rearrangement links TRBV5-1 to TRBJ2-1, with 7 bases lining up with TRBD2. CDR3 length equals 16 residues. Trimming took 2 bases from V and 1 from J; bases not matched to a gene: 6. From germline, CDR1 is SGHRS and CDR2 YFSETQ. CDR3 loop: CASSFGGSGSYNEQFF. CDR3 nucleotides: TGCGCCAGCAGCTTCGGCGGGAGTGGGTCCTACAATGAGCAGTTCTTC. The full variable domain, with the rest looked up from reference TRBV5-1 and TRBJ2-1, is KAGVTQTPRYLIKTRGQQVTLSCSPISGHRSVSWYQQTPGQGLQFLFEYFSETQRNKGNFPGRFSGRQFSNSRSEMNVSTLELGDSALYLCASSFGGSGSYNEQFFGPGTRLTVL.